This TCR beta chain emerged from a study of T cell responses to AZD1222 COVID-19 vaccine. V lost 7 bases and J lost 7, with 23 bases in between. The CDR3 has 16 amino acids. CDR1 is SQVTM and CDR2 is ANQGSEA in the germline V gene. A remark on this clone: Its cognate antigen is unknown.

Study-level results: Seropositive at baseline were only a handful of AZD1222 recipients. White British people made up most donors, females outnumbered males, and clonal diversity was possibly underestimated. Spike-spanning, vaccine-associated CD4 TCRs were dominant at 160-218 and 743-854. Within unmutated variant regions lay the reported targets of nearly half of spike-specific TCRs.

Clones were read by immunoSEQ multiplex PCR, and TCRdb kept only the in-frame ones, dropping some. The table lists some 70,000 clones, 75% to 85% of them singletons. This sequence originates from an adult in good health. The chain is built from TRBV29-1 and TRBJ1-6; D is unclear. The specimen comprised peripheral blood, sampled on day 0 of AZD1222 vaccination. In DNA form, the CDR3 reads TGCAGCGGGGCCCACTGGTGTGGCAAGGGAAATTCACCCCTCCACTTT. This codes for CSGAHWCGKGNSPLHF.